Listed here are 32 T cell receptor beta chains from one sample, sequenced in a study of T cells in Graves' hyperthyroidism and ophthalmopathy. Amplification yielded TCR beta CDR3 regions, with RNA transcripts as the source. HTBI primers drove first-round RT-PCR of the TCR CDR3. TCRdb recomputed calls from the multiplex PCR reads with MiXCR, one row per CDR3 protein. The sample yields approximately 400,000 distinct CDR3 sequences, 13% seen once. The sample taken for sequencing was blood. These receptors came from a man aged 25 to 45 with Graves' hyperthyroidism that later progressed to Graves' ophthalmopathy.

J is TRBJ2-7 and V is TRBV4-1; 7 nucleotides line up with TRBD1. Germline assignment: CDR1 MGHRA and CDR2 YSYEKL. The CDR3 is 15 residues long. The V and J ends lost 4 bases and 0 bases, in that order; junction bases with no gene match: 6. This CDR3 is CASSPPGQSSYEQYF. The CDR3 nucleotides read TGCGCCAGCAGCCCCCCGGGACAGAGCTCCTACGAGCAGTACTTC.

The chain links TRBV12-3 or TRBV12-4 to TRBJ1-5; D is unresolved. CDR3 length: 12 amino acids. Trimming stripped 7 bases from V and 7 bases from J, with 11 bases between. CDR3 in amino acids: CASTTREQPQHF. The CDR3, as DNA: TGTGCCAGCACCACACGGGAGCAGCCCCAGCATTTT.

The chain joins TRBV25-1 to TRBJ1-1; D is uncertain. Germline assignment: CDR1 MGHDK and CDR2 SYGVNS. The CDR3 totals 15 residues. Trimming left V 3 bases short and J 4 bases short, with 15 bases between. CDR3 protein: CASSDLIKGRTEAFF. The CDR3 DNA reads TGTGCCAGCAGTGACCTTATCAAAGGACGCACTGAAGCTTTCTTT.

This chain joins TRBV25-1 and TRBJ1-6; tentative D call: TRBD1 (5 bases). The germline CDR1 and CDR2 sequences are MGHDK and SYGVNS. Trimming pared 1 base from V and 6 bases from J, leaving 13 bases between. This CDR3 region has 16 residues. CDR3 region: CASSEWRGSPNSPLHF. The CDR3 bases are TGTGCCAGCAGTGAATGGAGGGGCAGCCCTAATTCACCCCTCCACTTT.

The CDR3 region has the DNA TGCGCCAGCAGCCGGGAGGGCGGGGATAACTATGGCTACACCTTC. Encoded protein: CASSREGGDNYGYTF. The rearrangement uses TRBV4-1 and TRBJ1-2; D is ambiguous. Germline assignment: CDR1 MGHRA and CDR2 YSYEKL. V lost 4 bases to trimming and J lost 1 base, with 13 bases between them. The CDR3 runs to 15 residues.

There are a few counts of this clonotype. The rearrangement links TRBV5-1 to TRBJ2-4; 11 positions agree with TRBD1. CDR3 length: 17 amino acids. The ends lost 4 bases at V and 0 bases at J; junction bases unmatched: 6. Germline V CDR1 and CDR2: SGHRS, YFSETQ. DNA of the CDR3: TGCGCCAGCAGCCCGCCGGGACAGGGGGTAGCCAAAAACATTCAGTACTTC. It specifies CASSPPGQGVAKNIQYF.

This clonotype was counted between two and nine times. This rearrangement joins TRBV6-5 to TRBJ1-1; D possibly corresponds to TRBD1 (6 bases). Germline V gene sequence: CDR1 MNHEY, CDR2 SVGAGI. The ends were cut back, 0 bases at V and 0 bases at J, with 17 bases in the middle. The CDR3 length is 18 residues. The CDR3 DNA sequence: TGTGCCAGCAGTTACTCACCAGGGGCAAGCGGTTTGAACACTGAAGCTTTCTTT. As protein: CASSYSPGASGLNTEAFF.

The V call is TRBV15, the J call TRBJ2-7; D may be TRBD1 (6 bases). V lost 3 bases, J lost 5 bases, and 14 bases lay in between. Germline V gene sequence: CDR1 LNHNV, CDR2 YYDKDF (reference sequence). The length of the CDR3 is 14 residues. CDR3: CATSSLQGTNEQYF. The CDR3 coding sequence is TGTGCCACCAGCAGCCTCCAGGGGACCAACGAGCAGTACTTC.

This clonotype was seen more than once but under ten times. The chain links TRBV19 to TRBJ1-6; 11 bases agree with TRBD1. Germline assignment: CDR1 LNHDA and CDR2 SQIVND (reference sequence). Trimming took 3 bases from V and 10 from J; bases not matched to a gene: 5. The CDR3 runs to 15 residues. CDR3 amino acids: CASSIVGTGGSPLHF. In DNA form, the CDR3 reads TGTGCCAGTAGTATCGTGGGGACAGGGGGATCACCCCTCCACTTT.

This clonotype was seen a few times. CDR3 in amino acids: CASSYTGHEQFF. CDR3 nucleotides: TGTGCCAGCAGTTACACGGGTCATGAGCAGTTCTTC. The chain recombines TRBV6-5 with TRBJ2-1; D not resolved. Germline V gives CDR1 MNHEY, CDR2 SVGAGI. This CDR3 is built from 12 residues. V was trimmed by 2 bases and J by 8 bases, leaving 7 bases between them.

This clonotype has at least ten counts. CDR3 nucleotide sequence: TGTGCCAGCAGCTTTGACGTGGGACAAAAGACCCAGTACTTC. Translated: CASSFDVGQKTQYF. V gene TRBV7-2 combines with J gene TRBJ2-5, with D perhaps TRBD1 (6 bases). CDR1 SGHTA and CDR2 FQGNSA come from the germline V gene. The ends were cut back, 3 bases at V and 6 bases at J, with 14 bases in the middle. This CDR3 is built from 14 residues.

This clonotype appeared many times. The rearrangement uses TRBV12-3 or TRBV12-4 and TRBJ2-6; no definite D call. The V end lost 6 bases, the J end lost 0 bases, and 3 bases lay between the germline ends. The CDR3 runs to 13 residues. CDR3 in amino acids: CASRVSGANVLTF. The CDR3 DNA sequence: TGTGCCAGCAGAGTCTCTGGGGCCAACGTCCTGACTTTC.

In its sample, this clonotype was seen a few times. CDR3 coding DNA: TGTGCCAGTAGTACGGGACAGGGTGGTCATCAGCCCCAGCATTTT. Translation gives CASSTGQGGHQPQHF. The gene calls are TRBV19 and TRBJ1-5; 9 bases are a match to TRBD1. Germline-derived CDR1 and CDR2 are LNHDA and SQIVND (reference sequence). The CDR3 runs to 15 residues. Trimming cost V 4 bases and J 5 bases; bases outside gene matches: 6. Full variable domain (remainder filled in from reference TRBV19 and TRBJ1-5): DGGITQSPKYLFRKEGQNVTLSCEQNLNHDAMYWYRQDPGQGLRLIYYSQIVNDFQKGDIAEGYSVSREKKESFPLTVTSAQKNPTAFYLCASSTGQGGHQPQHFGDGTRLSIL.

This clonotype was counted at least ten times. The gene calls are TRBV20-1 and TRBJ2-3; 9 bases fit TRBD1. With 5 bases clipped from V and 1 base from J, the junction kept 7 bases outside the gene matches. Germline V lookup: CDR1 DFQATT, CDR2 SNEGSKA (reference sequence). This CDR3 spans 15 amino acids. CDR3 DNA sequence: TGCAGTGCTCATTTCCGGGACAGGGGCACAGATACGCAGTATTTT. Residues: CSAHFRDRGTDTQYF.

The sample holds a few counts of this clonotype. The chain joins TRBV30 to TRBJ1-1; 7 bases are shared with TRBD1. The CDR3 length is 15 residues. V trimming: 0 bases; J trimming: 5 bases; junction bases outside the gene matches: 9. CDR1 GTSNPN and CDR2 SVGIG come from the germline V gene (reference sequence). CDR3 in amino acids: CAWSVRPGGETEAFF. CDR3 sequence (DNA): TGTGCCTGGAGTGTACGACCAGGGGGGGAGACTGAAGCTTTCTTT. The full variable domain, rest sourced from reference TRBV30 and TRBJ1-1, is SQTIHQWPATLVQPVGSPLSLECTVEGTSNPNLYWYRQAAGRGLQLLFYSVGIGQISSEVPQNLSASRPQDRQFILSSKKLLLSDSGFYLCAWSVRPGGETEAFFGQGTRLTVV.

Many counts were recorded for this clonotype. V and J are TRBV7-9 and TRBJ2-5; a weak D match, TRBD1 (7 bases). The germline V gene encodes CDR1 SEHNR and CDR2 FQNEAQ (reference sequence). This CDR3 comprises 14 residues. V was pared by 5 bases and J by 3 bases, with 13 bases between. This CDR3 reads CASSRQGGEETQYF. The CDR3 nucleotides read TGTGCCAGCAGCCGACAGGGAGGAGAAGAGACCCAGTACTTC.

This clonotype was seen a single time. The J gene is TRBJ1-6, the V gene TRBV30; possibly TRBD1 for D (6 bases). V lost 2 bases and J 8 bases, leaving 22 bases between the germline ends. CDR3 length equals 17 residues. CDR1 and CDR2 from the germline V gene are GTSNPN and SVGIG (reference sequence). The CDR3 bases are TGTGCCTGGAGTCCCGATGACAGGCTAGGACGGTATTCACCCCTCCACTTT. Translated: CAWSPDDRLGRYSPLHF.

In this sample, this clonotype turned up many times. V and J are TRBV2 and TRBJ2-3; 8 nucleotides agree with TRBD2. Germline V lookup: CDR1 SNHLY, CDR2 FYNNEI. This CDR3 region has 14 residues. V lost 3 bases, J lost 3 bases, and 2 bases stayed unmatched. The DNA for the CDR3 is TGTGCCAGCAGTGACGGCGGGGGGACAGATACGCAGTATTTT. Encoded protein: CASSDGGGTDTQYF.

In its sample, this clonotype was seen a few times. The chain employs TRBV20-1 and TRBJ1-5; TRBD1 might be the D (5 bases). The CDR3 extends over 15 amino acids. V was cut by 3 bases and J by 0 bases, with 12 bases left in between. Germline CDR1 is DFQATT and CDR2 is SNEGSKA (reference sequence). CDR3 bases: TGCAGTGCTAGTAGGGACCGTTTTAGCAATCAGCCCCAGCATTTT. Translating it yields CSASRDRFSNQPQHF.

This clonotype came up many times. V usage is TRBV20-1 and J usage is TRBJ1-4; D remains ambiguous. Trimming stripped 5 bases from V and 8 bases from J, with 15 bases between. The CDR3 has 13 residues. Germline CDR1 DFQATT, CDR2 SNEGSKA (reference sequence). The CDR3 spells CSAGQIEREKLFF. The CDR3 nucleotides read TGCAGTGCTGGCCAGATTGAGAGAGAAAAACTGTTTTTT.

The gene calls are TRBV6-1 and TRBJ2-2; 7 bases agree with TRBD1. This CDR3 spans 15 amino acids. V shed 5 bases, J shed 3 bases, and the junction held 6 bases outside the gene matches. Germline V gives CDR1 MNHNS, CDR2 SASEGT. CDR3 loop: CASSLGQWDTGELFF. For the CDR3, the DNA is TGTGCCAGCAGTTTGGGACAGTGGGACACCGGGGAGCTGTTTTTT.

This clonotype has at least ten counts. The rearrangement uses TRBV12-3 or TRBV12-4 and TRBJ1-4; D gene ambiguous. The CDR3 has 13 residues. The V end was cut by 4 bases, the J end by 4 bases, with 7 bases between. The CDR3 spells CASSSVVNEKLFF. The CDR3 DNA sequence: TGTGCCAGCAGTTCGGTGGTTAATGAAAAACTGTTTTTT.

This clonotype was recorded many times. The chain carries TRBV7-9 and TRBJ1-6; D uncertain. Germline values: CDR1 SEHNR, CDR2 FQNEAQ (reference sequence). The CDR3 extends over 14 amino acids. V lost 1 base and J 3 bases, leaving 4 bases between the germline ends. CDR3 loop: CASSLVNYNSPLHF. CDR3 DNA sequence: TGTGCCAGCAGCTTAGTGAACTATAATTCACCCCTCCACTTT.

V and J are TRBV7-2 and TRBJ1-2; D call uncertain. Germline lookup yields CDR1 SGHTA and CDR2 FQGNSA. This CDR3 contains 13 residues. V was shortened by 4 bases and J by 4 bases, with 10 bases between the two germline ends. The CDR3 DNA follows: TGTGCCAGCAGCTCGTTGACCGCCTATGGCTACACCTTC. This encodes CASSSLTAYGYTF.

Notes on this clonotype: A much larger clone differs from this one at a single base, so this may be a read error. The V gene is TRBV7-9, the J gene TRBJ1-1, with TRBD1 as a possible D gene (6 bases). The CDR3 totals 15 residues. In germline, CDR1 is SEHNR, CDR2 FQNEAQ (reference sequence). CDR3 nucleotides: TGTGCCAGCAGCCCGCCTGGGGGCGGGAACACTGAAGCTTCCTTT. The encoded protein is CASSPPGGGNTEASF.

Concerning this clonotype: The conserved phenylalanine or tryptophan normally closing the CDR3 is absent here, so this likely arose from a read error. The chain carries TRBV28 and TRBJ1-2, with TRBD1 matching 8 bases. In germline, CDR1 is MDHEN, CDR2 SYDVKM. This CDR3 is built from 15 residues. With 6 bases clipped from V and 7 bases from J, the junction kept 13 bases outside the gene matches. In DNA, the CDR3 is TGTGCCAGCAGCACCCCCCGGACAGGGAGGAGTGGCTACACCCTC. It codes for CASSTPRTGRSGYTL.

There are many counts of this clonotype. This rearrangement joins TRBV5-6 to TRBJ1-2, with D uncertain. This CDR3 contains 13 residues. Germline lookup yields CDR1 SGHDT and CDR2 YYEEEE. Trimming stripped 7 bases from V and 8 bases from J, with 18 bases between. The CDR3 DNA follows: TGTGCCAGCTTCTACAAGCCCTCGGAAGGCTACACCTTC. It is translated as CASFYKPSEGYTF.

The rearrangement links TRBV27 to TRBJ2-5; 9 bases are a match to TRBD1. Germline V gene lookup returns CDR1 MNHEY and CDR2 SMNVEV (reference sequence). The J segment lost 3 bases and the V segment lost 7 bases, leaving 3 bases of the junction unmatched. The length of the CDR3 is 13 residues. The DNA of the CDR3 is TGTGCCAGCAAACAGGGGGCTGAAGAGACCCAGTACTTC. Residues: CASKQGAEETQYF.

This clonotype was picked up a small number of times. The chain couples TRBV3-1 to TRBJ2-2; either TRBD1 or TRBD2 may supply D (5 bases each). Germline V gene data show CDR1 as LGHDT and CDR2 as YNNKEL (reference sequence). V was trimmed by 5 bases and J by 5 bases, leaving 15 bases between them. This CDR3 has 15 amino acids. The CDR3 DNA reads TGTGCCAGCAGCGACGTGGGGGTACGGACCGGGGAGCTGTTTTTT. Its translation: CASSDVGVRTGELFF. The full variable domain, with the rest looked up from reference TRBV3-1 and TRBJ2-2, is DTAVSQTPKYLVTQMGNDKSIKCEQNLGHDTMYWYKQDSKKFLKIMFSYNNKELIINETVPNRFSPKSPDKAHLNLHINSLELGDSAVYFCASSDVGVRTGELFFGEGSRLTVL.

CDR3 amino acids: CASSHGTGFSPLHF. CDR3 coding DNA: TGTGCCAGCTCACATGGGACAGGGTTCTCACCCCTCCACTTT. This sequence joins TRBV18 and TRBJ1-6; 9 nucleotides line up with TRBD1. This CDR3 contains 14 residues. The germline V gene has CDR1 KGHSH and CDR2 LQKENI. V lost 4 bases, J lost 10 bases, and 5 bases stayed unmatched. Looking up the rest from reference TRBV18 and TRBJ1-6 gives the full variable domain: NAGVMQNPRHLVRRRGQEARLRCSPMKGHSHVYWYRQLPEEGLKFMVYLQKENIIDESGMPKERFSAEFPKEGPSILRIQQVVRGDSAAYFCASSHGTGFSPLHFGNGTRLTVT.

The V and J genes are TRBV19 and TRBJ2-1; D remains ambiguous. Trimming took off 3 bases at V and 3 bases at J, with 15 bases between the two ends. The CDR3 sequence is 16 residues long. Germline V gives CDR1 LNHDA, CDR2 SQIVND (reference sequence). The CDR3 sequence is CASSIAPGYYYNEQFF. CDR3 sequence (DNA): TGTGCCAGTAGTATTGCCCCGGGTTATTACTACAATGAGCAGTTCTTC.

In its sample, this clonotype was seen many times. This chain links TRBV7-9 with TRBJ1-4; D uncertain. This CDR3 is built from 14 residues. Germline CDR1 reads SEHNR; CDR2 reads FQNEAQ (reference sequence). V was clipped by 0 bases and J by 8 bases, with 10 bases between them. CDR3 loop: CASSLASQVEKLFF. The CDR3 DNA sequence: TGTGCCAGCAGCTTAGCGAGTCAGGTGGAAAAACTGTTTTTT.